This TCR beta chain was sequenced during a study of blood T cells in healthy people across ages. For the study at large: The capture of about one barcoded beta molecule per two T cells was achieved by template switching.

Combining a sample-barcoded 5' primer with a J-beta primer mix, a second PCR ran for 7 to 11 cycles. A template-switch adaptor with 12 random nucleotides tagged each cDNA molecule. TCRdb reprocessed the 5' RACE reads with MiXCR, giving one entry per CDR3 protein. The table lists fewer than 950,000 distinct CDR3 sequences, approximately 55% of them singletons. Healthy Russian Caucasian donors spanned ages 6 to 90 years. Study-level points and caveats: Fewer expanded clones and more diversity marked long-lived versus aged donors.

The CDR3 sequence is 17 residues long. V was cut by 2 bases and J by 3 bases, with 18 bases left in between. The germline gives CDR1 SGDLS, CDR2 YYNGEE. A note on this clonotype: Its target is not known.

The V call is TRBV9, the J call TRBJ2-1, with TRBD2 as a possible D gene (6 bases). The receptor comes from an elderly man in good health. Sequenced input: blood. The CDR3, as DNA: TGTGCCAGCAGCGTTGTAGCCGGGACTCACCTCTACAATGAGCAGTTCTTC. This gives the protein CASSVVAGTHLYNEQFF.